The present T cell receptor beta chain was sequenced within a study of blood T cell repertoires in COVID-19. The CDR3 is 13 residues long. Per germline, CDR1 LNHDA and CDR2 SQIVND (reference sequence). Trimming removed 4 bases from V and 2 bases from J, with 9 bases in between. Per the original methods: Reference gene primer amplification yielded estimated nucleated cell counts. Clones were read by immunoSEQ multiplex PCR, and TCRdb kept only the in-frame ones, dropping some. V, J and clone size were drawn from that table, and D and trimming were deduced from the DNA. The sample holds 350,000 or so clones; 90% are singletons and the top ten take roughly 6.8%.

This TCR was recovered from a man between 18 and 35 years old with active or convalescent COVID-19. V is TRBV19 and J is TRBJ2-7; perhaps TRBD1 as D (5 bases). Sequencing was carried out using peripheral blood. The CDR3 coding sequence is TGTGCCAGTAGTAAGGGGTCCCCCTACGAGCAGTACTTC. This gives the protein CASSKGSPYEQYF.